The 21 T cell receptor beta chains below were found in one sample sequenced in a study of blood T cell repertoires in COVID-19. Assay: immunoSEQ multiplex PCR; the TCRdb copy retains only in-frame clones and omits some. The table includes 650,000 to 800,000 clones, 75% to 90% detected once. Sequenced input: peripheral blood. The receptors were gathered from a woman under 30 with acute or convalescent COVID-19.

This clone was recorded once. The chain employs TRBV7-8 and TRBJ2-7, with 8 bases that match TRBD1. The CDR3 length is 16 residues. The germline V gene has CDR1 SGHVS and CDR2 FQNEAQ. Trimming at V came to 5 bases and at J to 1 base, leaving 10 bases not matched to a gene. The CDR3 loop reads CASSPPGGQGSYEQYF. The DNA of the CDR3 is TGTGCCAGCAGCCCCCCGGGTGGACAGGGTTCCTACGAGCAGTACTTC.

The J gene is TRBJ2-1, the V gene TRBV19; perhaps TRBD1 as D (5 bases). Germline V CDR1 and CDR2: LNHDA, SQIVND (reference sequence). The CDR3 covers 12 residues. V lost 7 bases and J lost 4, with 8 bases in between. This CDR3 reads CASNTGYNEQFF. The CDR3 DNA reads as TGTGCCAGTAACACAGGATACAATGAGCAGTTCTTC. The complete variable domain, with remaining parts taken from reference TRBV19 and TRBJ2-1, reads DGGITQSPKYLFRKEGQNVTLSCEQNLNHDAMYWYRQDPGQGLRLIYYSQIVNDFQKGDIAEGYSVSREKKESFPLTVTSAQKNPTAFYLCASNTGYNEQFFGPGTRLTVL.

The chain joins TRBV7-9 to TRBJ1-6, with D possibly TRBD1 on 6 matching bases. This CDR3 has 13 residues. From germline, CDR1 is SEHNR and CDR2 FQNEAQ (reference sequence). V lost 5 bases and J 16 bases, leaving 18 bases between the germline ends. The CDR3 DNA follows: TGTGCCAGCAGCGACGGCGGGGGGCAAATGCTCCACTTT. This sequence encodes CASSDGGGQMLHF.

This clone was detected only once. A much larger clone lies a single base off, so this may be a read error. The genes are TRBV12-3 or TRBV12-4 and TRBJ1-1; maybe TRBD1 (5 bases). The CDR3 length is 12 residues. Trimming removed 7 bases from V and 4 bases from J, with 10 bases in between. The CDR3 loop reads CASNPGVTEAFF. The CDR3 region has the DNA TGTGCCAGCAATCCGGGGGTCACTGAAGCTTTCTTT.

This chain connects TRBV24-1 to TRBJ2-1, with D unresolved. The germline CDR1 and CDR2 sequences are KGHDR and SFDVKD. The CDR3 has 12 amino acids. The V end lost 6 bases, the J end lost 5 bases, and 7 bases lay between the germline ends. The CDR3 sequence is CATSPEDNEQFF. CDR3 sequence (DNA): TGTGCCACCAGTCCCGAGGACAATGAGCAGTTCTTC.

This clone was counted once. The chain uses TRBV25-1 and TRBJ2-1; D is undetermined. CDR1 and CDR2 (germline): MGHDK, SYGVNS. CDR3 length: 11 residues. The ends were cut back, 1 base at V and 15 bases at J, with 10 bases in the middle. The CDR3 nucleotides read TGTGCCAGCAGTGAATCCCCGGTTTGGTTCTTC. Translated, it gives CASSESPVWFF.

The genes are TRBV10-3 and TRBJ1-6; 9 nucleotides line up with TRBD1. This CDR3 contains 14 residues. Germline assignment: CDR1 ENHRY and CDR2 SYGVKD. Germline trimming cut 6 bases from V and 6 bases from J; bases unmatched to any gene: 3. The chain's CDR3 is CAIRGTGTNSPLHF. Here the CDR3 DNA reads TGTGCCATCAGGGGGACAGGGACTAATTCACCCCTCCACTTT.

The sample holds one count of this clone. The rearrangement uses TRBV7-8 and TRBJ2-1; 11 nucleotides align to TRBD2. The CDR3 runs 14 residues. With 5 bases clipped from V and 7 bases from J, the junction kept 4 bases outside the gene matches. CDR1 SGHVS and CDR2 FQNEAQ come from the germline V gene. The CDR3 is CASSLLAGVNEQFF. DNA for the CDR3: TGTGCCAGCAGCCTACTAGCGGGGGTTAATGAGCAGTTCTTC.

This chain's CDR3 is CASSVGAGTGYYGYTF. CDR3 sequence (DNA): TGTGCCAGCAGCGTAGGGGCGGGGACAGGGTACTATGGCTACACCTTC. The V gene is TRBV9, the J gene TRBJ1-2; TRBD1 matches at 9 bases. With V trimmed by 0 bases and J by 3 bases, 6 bases remained unmatched. The CDR3 has 16 amino acids. The germline CDR1 and CDR2 sequences are SGDLS and YYNGEE.

DNA of the CDR3: TGTGCCAGCACCGAGGGGAGGTCAGGGCTGGGTCAGCCCCAGCATTTT. Translation gives CASTEGRSGLGQPQHF. The V and J genes are TRBV7-8 and TRBJ1-5, with D possibly being TRBD1 (5 bases). This CDR3 is built from 16 residues. Germline-derived CDR1 and CDR2 are SGHVS and FQNEAQ. V was trimmed by 7 bases and J by 6 bases, leaving 22 bases between them.

This chain connects TRBV7-2 to TRBJ2-3, with TRBD1 matching 9 bases. This CDR3 is built from 15 residues. V shed 6 bases and J 3 bases; nucleotides not matched to a gene: 7. Germline V gene sequence: CDR1 SGHTA, CDR2 FQGNSA. CDR3 residues: CASRTTGGNTDTQYF. In DNA form, the CDR3 reads TGTGCCAGCAGGACAACAGGGGGCAATACAGATACGCAGTATTTT.

This chain uses TRBV12-5 with TRBJ2-2; tentative D call: TRBD2 (6 bases). V was cut by 6 bases and J by 3 bases, with 14 bases left in between. The germline CDR1 and CDR2 sequences are LGHNT and FRNRAP. The CDR3 contains 15 residues. CDR3 DNA sequence: TGTGCTAGTGGACGCCCATTAGCGGACACCGGGGAGCTGTTTTTT. Its protein product is CASGRPLADTGELFF.

The rearrangement uses TRBV19 and TRBJ1-4; D not resolved. The ends were cut back, 6 bases at V and 3 bases at J, with 14 bases in the middle. The germline CDR1 and CDR2 sequences are LNHDA and SQIVND (reference sequence). This CDR3 spans 15 amino acids. The CDR3 nucleotides are TGTGCCAGTAGCGGAGGAGGAGGACCTAATGAAAAACTGTTTTTT. It is translated as CASSGGGGPNEKLFF.

DNA for the CDR3: TGTGCCAGCAGCCTAAGGGGGACAGGGGATGAAAAACTGTTTTTT. It yields the protein CASSLRGTGDEKLFF. This chain links TRBV11-2 with TRBJ1-4; TRBD1 aligns across 10 bases. CDR1 and CDR2 from the germline V gene are SGHAT and FQNNGV. V trimming: 5 bases; J trimming: 6 bases; junction bases outside the gene matches: 6. The CDR3 is made up of 15 amino acids.

The gene calls are TRBV7-2 and TRBJ1-2, with 11 positions matching TRBD1. With 5 bases clipped from V and 5 bases from J, the junction kept 7 bases outside the gene matches. This CDR3 is built from 15 residues. In germline, CDR1 is SGHTA, CDR2 FQGNSA. CDR3 amino acids: CASSKGQGAWYGYTF. Written as DNA, the CDR3 is TGTGCCAGCAGCAAAGGACAGGGGGCATGGTATGGCTACACCTTC.

This clone came up once. The chain couples TRBV10-3 to TRBJ2-1, with D possibly being TRBD2 (5 bases). This CDR3 is built from 12 residues. The germline V gene encodes CDR1 ENHRY and CDR2 SYGVKD. V dropped 0 bases and J dropped 9 bases, with 6 bases sitting between them. CDR3 amino acids: CAISESSGEQFF. CDR3 DNA: TGTGCCATCAGTGAGTCCAGCGGTGAGCAGTTCTTC.

The chain carries TRBV28 and TRBJ2-7; 8 bases match TRBD1. The V gene's germline CDR1 is MDHEN and CDR2 SYDVKM. Losses at the gene ends were 2 bases for V and 3 bases for J; bases not matched to a gene: 6. The CDR3 runs to 15 residues. The CDR3 DNA sequence: TGTGCCAGCAGTTTACGGGACAGGCCCCTCTACGAGCAGTACTTC. This sequence encodes CASSLRDRPLYEQYF.

The rearrangement links TRBV5-4 to TRBJ2-1, with 10 bases identical to TRBD2. Germline trimming cut 3 bases from V and 9 bases from J; bases unmatched to any gene: 6. The germline CDR1 and CDR2 sequences are SGHNT and YYREEE (reference sequence). The CDR3 totals 14 residues. CDR3 nucleotides: TGTGCCAGCAGCTGGAGCGGGGGGGGGAGTGAGCAGTTCTTC. Translating gives CASSWSGGGSEQFF.

The gene calls are TRBV21-1 and TRBJ1-2; the listed D gene, TRBD1, was not tested against the DNA. TRBV21-1 is a pseudogene. CDR3 length equals 13 residues. CDR3 sequence reads: CASSPGTEYGYTF. CDR3 DNA: TGTGCCAGCAGTCCCGGGACAGAGTATGGCTACACCTTC.

J is TRBJ2-5 and V is TRBV7-6; 11 positions agree with TRBD2. CDR1 is SGHVS and CDR2 is FNYEAQ in the germline V gene. The CDR3 is 16 amino acids. V was clipped by 3 bases and J by 5 bases; unmatched bases: 8. The CDR3 sequence: CASSLNSGGAVETQYF. As DNA, the CDR3 is TGTGCCAGCAGCTTGAATAGCGGGGGGGCCGTGGAGACCCAGTACTTC.

V and J are TRBV20-1 and TRBJ2-7; D gene uncertain. CDR1 DFQATT and CDR2 SNEGSKA come from the germline V gene (reference sequence). Trimming left V 5 bases short and J 7 bases short, with 3 bases between. This CDR3 is built from 8 residues. CDR3 DNA: TGCAGTGCTTTAGAGCAGTACTTC. Protein: CSALEQYF.